Following are 21 T cell receptor beta chains from one sample sequenced in a study of long-term antiretroviral therapy in people with HIV. Version v3.0 of the immunoSEQ assay ran at survey level. The data were produced by immunoSEQ multiplex PCR, yet TCRdb's version contains in-frame clones alone and is incomplete. The table shows about 33,000 clones, with around 80% occurring only once. This specimen consisted of unsorted PBMCs, obtained 2 years after starting antiretroviral therapy. These receptors all come from a woman aged 45-65 years with HIV.

This sequence joins TRBV21-1 and TRBJ2-1; the D call TRBD1 from the table was never checked on the DNA. TRBV21-1 is described as a pseudogene. CDR3 size: 15 residues. The CDR3 region is CASSIRQGICNEQFF. For the CDR3, the DNA is TGTGCCAGCAGCATACGACAGGGGATCTGCAATGAGCAGTTCTTC.

V is TRBV7-9 and J is TRBJ2-5, with 8 bases that match TRBD1. CDR1 is SEHNR, CDR2 FQNEAQ, per germline (reference sequence). The ends lost 5 bases at V and 2 bases at J; junction bases unmatched: 7. The CDR3 is made up of 15 amino acids. The CDR3 bases are TGTGCCAGCAGCCCTGACAGGGGCCTACAAGAGACCCAGTACTTC. It specifies CASSPDRGLQETQYF.

The chain couples TRBV6-6 to TRBJ1-5; 12 bases align to TRBD1. V lost 5 bases to trimming and J lost 5 bases; unmatched junction nucleotides: 4. CDR3 size: 15 residues. The germline CDR1 and CDR2 sequences are MNHNY and SVGAGI (reference sequence). As DNA, the CDR3 is TGTGCCAGCAGTCCCGGGACAGGGGGCCATCAGCCCCAGCATTTT. This translates into CASSPGTGGHQPQHF.

The chain recombines TRBV18 with TRBJ2-5; tentative D call: TRBD1 (6 bases). In germline, CDR1 is KGHSH, CDR2 LQKENI. V lost 4 bases to trimming and J lost 1 base, with 10 bases between them. The CDR3 is 14 amino acids. The CDR3 here is CASSRTAVQETQYF. The CDR3 DNA sequence: TGTGCCAGCTCACGGACAGCCGTCCAAGAGACCCAGTACTTC.

The chain is built from TRBV19 and TRBJ2-3; TRBD2 might be the D (9 bases). Germline loops: CDR1 LNHDA, CDR2 SQIVND (reference sequence). Between the trimmed V and J ends, which lost 1 base and 5 bases, there was a span of 25 bases. The CDR3 has 19 amino acids. Here the CDR3 DNA reads TGTGCCAGTAGTATAGTTGGCAGGGGGCGGGTTAGCGGGAGAGATACGCAGTATTTT. Amino acid sequence: CASSIVGRGRVSGRDTQYF. Together with reference TRBV19 and TRBJ2-3, the CDR3 gives the full variable domain: DGGITQSPKYLFRKEGQNVTLSCEQNLNHDAMYWYRQDPGQGLRLIYYSQIVNDFQKGDIAEGYSVSREKKESFPLTVTSAQKNPTAFYLCASSIVGRGRVSGRDTQYFGPGTRLTVL.

The chain has TRBV7-9 and TRBJ2-7; 9 bases agree with TRBD1. CDR3 size: 13 residues. J was trimmed by 4 bases and V by 5 bases; bases with no gene match: 3. Germline V gene sequence: CDR1 SEHNR, CDR2 FQNEAQ (reference sequence). Here the CDR3 DNA reads TGTGCCAGCAGCACCGGACAGGGGTACGAGCAGTACGTC. This gives the protein CASSTGQGYEQYV.

The chain uses TRBV4-1 and TRBJ2-2; unclear D gene. This CDR3 contains 14 residues. Germline V CDR1 and CDR2: MGHRA, YSYEKL. Trimming took off 1 base at V and 3 bases at J, with 6 bases between the two ends. The CDR3 spells CASSQVGHTGELFF. CDR3 nucleotides: TGCGCCAGCAGCCAAGTAGGGCACACCGGGGAGCTGTTTTTT.

The chain employs TRBV5-1 and TRBJ1-2, with a weak D call TRBD1 (6 bases). V dropped 0 bases and J dropped 6 bases, with 21 bases sitting between them. Germline lookup yields CDR1 SGHRS and CDR2 YFSETQ. This CDR3 contains 17 residues. For the CDR3, the DNA is TGCGCCAGCAGCTTGGTAGATGCAGGGGCTGGGGCTCATGGCTACACCTTC. Translated, it gives CASSLVDAGAGAHGYTF. Using reference TRBV5-1 and TRBJ1-2 for the parts outside the CDR3, the full variable domain is KAGVTQTPRYLIKTRGQQVTLSCSPISGHRSVSWYQQTPGQGLQFLFEYFSETQRNKGNFPGRFSGRQFSNSRSEMNVSTLELGDSALYLCASSLVDAGAGAHGYTFGSGTRLTVV.

The chain employs TRBV5-1 and TRBJ2-5; D is unresolved. The V end lost 3 bases, the J end lost 0 bases, and 9 bases lay between the germline ends. Germline assignment: CDR1 SGHRS and CDR2 YFSETQ. CDR3 length: 14 amino acids. The CDR3: CASSSASYQETQYF. For the CDR3, the DNA is TGCGCCAGCAGCTCGGCCTCGTACCAAGAGACCCAGTACTTC.

The chain recombines TRBV12-5 with TRBJ2-4; 12 nucleotides align to TRBD1. With V trimmed by 3 bases and J by 2 bases, 5 bases remained unmatched. The CDR3 spans 17 residues. Per germline, CDR1 LGHNT and CDR2 FRNRAP. The CDR3 sequence: CASGLGTGGPTKNIQYF. Written as DNA, the CDR3 is TGTGCTAGTGGTTTAGGGACAGGGGGCCCTACCAAAAACATTCAGTACTTC.

The CDR3 is CASSQDRRAQETQYF. The DNA for the CDR3 is TGCGCCAGCAGCCAAGATCGTAGGGCCCAAGAGACCCAGTACTTC. The chain has TRBV4-1 and TRBJ2-5, with unresolved D. This CDR3 has 15 amino acids. Germline V gives CDR1 MGHRA, CDR2 YSYEKL. V lost 0 bases and J lost 1, with 9 bases in between.

The chain uses TRBV27 and TRBJ1-3; 9 nucleotides align to TRBD1. Looked up from germline, CDR1 is MNHEY and CDR2 is SMNVEV (reference sequence). The CDR3 is 14 amino acids. V shed 5 bases, J shed 6 bases, and the junction held 5 bases outside the gene matches. This CDR3 reads CASSPGTGKNTIYF. The CDR3 DNA is TGTGCCAGCAGTCCCGGGACAGGGAAAAACACCATATATTTT.

The V gene is TRBV18, the J gene TRBJ2-7, with D unresolved. This CDR3 has 13 amino acids. V was shortened by 0 bases and J by 6 bases, with 9 bases between the two germline ends. Germline CDR1 reads KGHSH; CDR2 reads LQKENI. Here the CDR3 reads CASSPPGLVEQYF. CDR3 DNA sequence: TGTGCCAGCTCACCACCGGGCCTAGTCGAGCAGTACTTC. Supplemented by reference TRBV18 and TRBJ2-7, the full variable domain reads NAGVMQNPRHLVRRRGQEARLRCSPMKGHSHVYWYRQLPEEGLKFMVYLQKENIIDESGMPKERFSAEFPKEGPSILRIQQVVRGDSAAYFCASSPPGLVEQYFGPGTRLTVT.

The V and J genes are TRBV18 and TRBJ2-2; no clear D. CDR1 and CDR2 from the germline V gene are KGHSH and LQKENI. With 2 bases removed from V and 4 bases from J, the gap between germline ends came to 8 bases. This CDR3 is 14 amino acids long. CDR3 nucleotide sequence: TGTGCCAGCTCACCAGCGCTACGCACCGGGGAGCTGTTTTTT. It codes for CASSPALRTGELFF.

The CDR3 sequence: CASSTDRGSEAFF. Written as DNA, the CDR3 is TGTGCCAGCAGCACGGACAGGGGTTCTGAAGCTTTCTTT. This chain links TRBV7-3 with TRBJ1-1; 9 bases align to TRBD1. Per the germline V gene, CDR1 is SGHTA and CDR2 is FQGTGA. The CDR3 contains 13 residues. The junction had 4 bases not matched to a gene; V was cut back by 5 bases and J by 6 bases.

The CDR3 sequence: CASSLAQGGLNEQFF. CDR3 nucleotide sequence: TGTGCCAGCAGCTTAGCGCAGGGGGGACTAAATGAGCAGTTCTTC. The J gene is TRBJ2-1, the V gene TRBV7-9; D may be TRBD1 or TRBD2 (7 bases each). The CDR3 runs 15 residues. The V end lost 0 bases, the J end lost 7 bases, and 13 bases lay between the germline ends. Germline V gene data show CDR1 as SEHNR and CDR2 as FQNEAQ (reference sequence).

This chain connects TRBV6-5 to TRBJ2-3; D might be TRBD2 (6 bases). The germline V gene has CDR1 MNHEY and CDR2 SVGAGI. The V gene lost 7 bases and the J gene lost 10 bases, with 12 bases spanning the gap. This CDR3 has 11 amino acids. The CDR3 reads CASTQSGAQYF. DNA of the CDR3: TGTGCCAGCACACAATCGGGGGCGCAGTATTTT.

The V gene is TRBV5-1, the J gene TRBJ2-2; D is unresolved. Germline V gene lookup returns CDR1 SGHRS and CDR2 YFSETQ. The CDR3 spans 14 residues. Trimming stripped 1 base from V and 4 bases from J, with 8 bases between. The CDR3 bases are TGCGCCAGCAGCTTGTCACCCAGCACCGGGGAGCTGTTTTTT. As protein: CASSLSPSTGELFF. Filled out from reference TRBV5-1 and TRBJ2-2, the complete variable domain reads KAGVTQTPRYLIKTRGQQVTLSCSPISGHRSVSWYQQTPGQGLQFLFEYFSETQRNKGNFPGRFSGRQFSNSRSEMNVSTLELGDSALYLCASSLSPSTGELFFGEGSRLTVL.

This sequence joins TRBV19 and TRBJ1-2, with D possibly matching TRBD1 (5 bases). The germline V gene has CDR1 LNHDA and CDR2 SQIVND (reference sequence). V was shortened by 8 bases and J by 5 bases, with 18 bases between the two germline ends. This CDR3 is built from 14 residues. The CDR3 reads CASAKGQGLYGYTF. CDR3 DNA: TGTGCCAGTGCCAAGGGGCAGGGCCTTTATGGCTACACCTTC. The full variable domain, in which reference TRBV19 and TRBJ1-2 provide the parts outside the CDR3, is DGGITQSPKYLFRKEGQNVTLSCEQNLNHDAMYWYRQDPGQGLRLIYYSQIVNDFQKGDIAEGYSVSREKKESFPLTVTSAQKNPTAFYLCASAKGQGLYGYTFGSGTRLTVV.

This sequence joins TRBV18 and TRBJ1-2; possibly TRBD1 for D (6 bases). CDR3 length: 13 amino acids. The germline V gene has CDR1 KGHSH and CDR2 LQKENI. Trimming shortened V by 8 bases and J by 8 bases, and 18 bases separated the two germline ends. CDR3 sequence: CASDPGQPPGYTF. The DNA for the CDR3 is TGTGCCAGCGACCCCGGACAGCCGCCCGGCTACACCTTC.

The chain joins TRBV28 to TRBJ1-5, with D maybe TRBD1 (6 bases). Germline CDR1 and CDR2: MDHEN and SYDVKM. The length of the CDR3 is 16 residues. V was clipped by 5 bases and J by 4 bases, with 18 bases between them. CDR3 in amino acids: CASSTHRVSGNQPQHF. CDR3 nucleotide sequence: TGTGCCAGCAGTACTCACAGGGTCTCGGGTAATCAGCCCCAGCATTTT.